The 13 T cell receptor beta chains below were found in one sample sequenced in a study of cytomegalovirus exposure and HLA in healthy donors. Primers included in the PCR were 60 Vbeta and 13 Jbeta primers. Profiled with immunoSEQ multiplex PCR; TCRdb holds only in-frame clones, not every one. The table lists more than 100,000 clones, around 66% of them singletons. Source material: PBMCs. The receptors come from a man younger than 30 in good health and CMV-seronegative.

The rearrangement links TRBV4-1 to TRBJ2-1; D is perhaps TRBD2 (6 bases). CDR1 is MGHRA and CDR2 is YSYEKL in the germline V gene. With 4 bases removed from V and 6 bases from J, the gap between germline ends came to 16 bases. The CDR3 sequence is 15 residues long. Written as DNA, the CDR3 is TGCGCCAGCAGCCCGCGGGACTCCCTATTCAATGAGCAGTTCTTC. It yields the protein CASSPRDSLFNEQFF.

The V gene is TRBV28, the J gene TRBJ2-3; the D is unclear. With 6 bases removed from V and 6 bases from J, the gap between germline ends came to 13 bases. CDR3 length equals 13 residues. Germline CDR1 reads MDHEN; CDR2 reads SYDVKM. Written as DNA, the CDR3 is TGTGCCAGCAGGGTAGGAGTGCGCGATACGCAGTATTTT. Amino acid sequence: CASRVGVRDTQYF.

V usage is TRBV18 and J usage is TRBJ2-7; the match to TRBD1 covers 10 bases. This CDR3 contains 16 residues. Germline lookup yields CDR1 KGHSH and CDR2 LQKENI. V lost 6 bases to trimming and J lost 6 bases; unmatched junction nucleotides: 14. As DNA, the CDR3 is TGTGCCAGCTCCTATTTAGGACAGGGGGGCTTCTCCGAGCAGTACTTC. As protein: CASSYLGQGGFSEQYF.

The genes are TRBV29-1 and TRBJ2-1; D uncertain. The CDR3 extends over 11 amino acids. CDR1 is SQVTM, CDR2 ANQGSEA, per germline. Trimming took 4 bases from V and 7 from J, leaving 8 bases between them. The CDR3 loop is CSVGGWNEQFF. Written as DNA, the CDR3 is TGCAGCGTTGGCGGTTGGAATGAGCAGTTCTTC.

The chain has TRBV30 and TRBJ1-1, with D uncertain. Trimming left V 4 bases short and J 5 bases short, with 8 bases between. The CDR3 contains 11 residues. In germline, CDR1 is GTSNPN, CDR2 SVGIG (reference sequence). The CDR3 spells CAWTLATEAFF. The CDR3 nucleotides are TGTGCCTGGACTCTAGCGACTGAAGCTTTCTTT.

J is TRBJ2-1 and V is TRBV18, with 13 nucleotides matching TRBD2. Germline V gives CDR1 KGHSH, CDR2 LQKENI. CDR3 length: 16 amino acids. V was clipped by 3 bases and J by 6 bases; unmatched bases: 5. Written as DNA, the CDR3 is TGTGCCAGCTCACCGTCTACTAGCGGGGGGGTCAATGAGCAGTTCTTC. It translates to CASSPSTSGGVNEQFF. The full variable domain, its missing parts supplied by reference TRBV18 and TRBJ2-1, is NAGVMQNPRHLVRRRGQEARLRCSPMKGHSHVYWYRQLPEEGLKFMVYLQKENIIDESGMPKERFSAEFPKEGPSILRIQQVVRGDSAAYFCASSPSTSGGVNEQFFGPGTRLTVL.

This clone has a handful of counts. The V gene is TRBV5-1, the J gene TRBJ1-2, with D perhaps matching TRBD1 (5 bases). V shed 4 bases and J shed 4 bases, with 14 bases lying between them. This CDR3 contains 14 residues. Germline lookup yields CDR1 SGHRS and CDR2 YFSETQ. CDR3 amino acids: CASSPEGTIYGYTF. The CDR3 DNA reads TGCGCCAGCAGCCCAGAGGGGACTATCTATGGCTACACCTTC.

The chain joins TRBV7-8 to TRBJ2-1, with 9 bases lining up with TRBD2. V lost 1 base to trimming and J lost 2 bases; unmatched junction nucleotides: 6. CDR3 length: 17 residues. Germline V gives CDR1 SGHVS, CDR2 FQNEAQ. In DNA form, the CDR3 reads TGTGCCAGCAGCTTAGTTCCGCGGGAGGGCCCCTACAATGAGCAGTTCTTC. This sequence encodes CASSLVPREGPYNEQFF.

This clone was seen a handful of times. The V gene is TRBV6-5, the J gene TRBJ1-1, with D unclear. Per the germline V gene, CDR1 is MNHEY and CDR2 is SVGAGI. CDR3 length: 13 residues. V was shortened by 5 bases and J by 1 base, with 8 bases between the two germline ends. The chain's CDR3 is CASSETQNTEAFF. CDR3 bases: TGTGCCAGCAGTGAAACACAGAACACTGAAGCTTTCTTT.

The CDR3 here is CASSLDGDSTDTQYF. The CDR3 nucleotides are TGTGCCAGCAGCTTAGACGGGGACAGTACAGATACGCAGTATTTT. The rearrangement links TRBV11-2 to TRBJ2-3; the match to TRBD1 covers 7 bases. V shed 0 bases, J shed 3 bases, and the junction held 3 bases outside the gene matches. CDR1 is SGHAT, CDR2 FQNNGV, per germline. The CDR3 extends over 15 amino acids.

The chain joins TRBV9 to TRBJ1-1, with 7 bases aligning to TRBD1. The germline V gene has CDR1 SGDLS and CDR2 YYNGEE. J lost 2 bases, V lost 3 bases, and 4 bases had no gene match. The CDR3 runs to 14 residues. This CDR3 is CASSDRTGNTEAFF. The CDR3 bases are TGTGCCAGCAGCGACAGGACAGGAAACACTGAAGCTTTCTTT.

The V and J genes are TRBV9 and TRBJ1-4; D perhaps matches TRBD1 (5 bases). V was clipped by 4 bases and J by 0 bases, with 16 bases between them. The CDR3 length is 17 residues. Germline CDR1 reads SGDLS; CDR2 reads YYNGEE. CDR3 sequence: CASSPWQGGATNEKLFF. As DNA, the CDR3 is TGTGCCAGCAGCCCATGGCAAGGAGGGGCAACTAATGAAAAACTGTTTTTT.

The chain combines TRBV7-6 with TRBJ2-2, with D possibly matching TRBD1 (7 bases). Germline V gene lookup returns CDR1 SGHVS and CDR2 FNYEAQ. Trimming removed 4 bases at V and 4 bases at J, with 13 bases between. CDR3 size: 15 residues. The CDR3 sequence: CASSSRQGGTGELFF. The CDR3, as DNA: TGTGCCAGCAGCTCCCGACAGGGAGGCACCGGGGAGCTGTTTTTT.